This T cell receptor (beta chain) was sequenced in a study of identical twins listed by TCRdb under 2016. With regard to the full study: To test whether fetal clonotypes persist, this study deep-sequenced TCR alpha and beta repertoires from monozygotic twins, from unrelated adults of various ages, and from cord blood. Replicate twin experiments were performed at different times using different library preparation protocols to rule out contamination. Overall study outcomes, separate from this receptor: Compared with coincidental sharing between unrelated individuals, out-of-frame TCR alpha sequences shared between twins had an excess of sequences with low generation probability. Abundant cord blood beta clonotypes carried fewer insertions; young adult naive repertoires showed a weaker similar trend, while memory repertoires showed none. In monozygotic twins, out-of-frame TCR alpha sharing was systematically underestimated by recombination models, although the models agreed with sharing between unrelated individuals. Invariant T cells such as MAIT and iNKT could partly confound zero-insertion analyses, though diverse VJ usage argued against this for most clonotypes. Because the same donors could not be followed over many years, the conclusions depended on cross-sectional statistical analysis. Excess twin sharing in beta out-of-frame sequences was weaker because fewer shared sequences lowered the signal-to-noise ratio.

Only healthy Caucasian donors were included. Three pairs of female monozygotic twins, all aged roughly 18 to 29 years, made up the twin cohort. Positive isolation kits from Invitrogen were used to isolate the CD4+ and CD8+ T cell populations. This clonotype has more than one count but fewer than ten. The clone's antigen remains unknown. No base quality information exists; no much larger clone differs at one position. The library was generated by 5' RACE. The sequencer listed for this sample is Illumina HiSeq 2000. A universal primer binding site was added through template switching, and the final cDNA carried a unique molecular identifier so that TCR cDNA molecules could be counted accurately. Specific primers in the conserved constant-segment region were used to synthesize first-strand cDNA for the TCR alpha and beta chains. To control for contamination, every cDNA library was double barcoded, receiving both a SMART-Mk sample barcode and Illumina barcodes. TruSeq adapter sequences, together with Illumina sample barcodes, were added in two successive PCR steps. The TCR alpha and beta cDNA libraries were sequenced on the Illumina HiSeq platform using custom primers. The paper's processing steps were these. MiGEC was used to process raw reads and extract unique molecular identifiers, and MiXCR was used to find CDR3 positions. For each individual, recombination models were inferred using an EM algorithm with the repgenHMM and IGoR tools. The analysis of shared clonotypes was done with the tcR package in R, with sharing normalized by the product of cloneset sizes. To study raw recombination without the effects of thymic and clonal selection, out-of-frame nonproductive sequences were analyzed. The public sequencing data were trimmed at Q25 with fastp and processed into clonotypes with MiXCR by TCRdb, which kept only in-frame beta chains. When rows share a CDR3 protein, they turn into one entry using the most common DNA and genes. The V and J calls, along with clone size, are taken from TCRdb and not from the paper's own processing. Present in this sample are 500,000 or so distinct CDR3 sequences, approximately 22% of which were seen just once. The ten most abundant clones make up approximately 0.95% of the sample.

The same data also went into a second study, on T cells expressing NK-cell markers. Per the second study: Several donors provided sorted CD3+CD56+NKG2C+, CD3+CD56+NKG2C- and CD3+CD56-NKG2C+ T-cell subsets, whose TCR beta-chain repertoires were profiled. Among the eight sequenced donors, only one was HCMV-seronegative, while the other seven were HCMV-seropositive. To restrict sorting to alphabetaTCR-expressing T cells, an anti-gammadeltaTCR antibody was added in several experiments. In several donors, the dominant CD3+CD56+NKG2C+ clonotypes were found to rank among the top 10 CD8+ clonotypes and to make up about 1.0-8% of CD8+ T cells. Those dominant clonotypes were again the most abundant among CD3+CD56-NKG2C+ cells in a few donors, at about 28.3-60.1%. Whether the expanded NKG2C-expressing T cell clones were specific for HCMV antigens was left unclear. All eight donors whose samples were sequenced were randomly selected healthy volunteers, three of them men and five women. A commercial ELISA kit detecting HCMV-specific IgG in serum was used to determine HCMV serostatus. Reads were demultiplexed and grouped by UMI with MIGEC, and clonotypes were assembled and quantified with MiTCR. Only TCR cDNA sequences supported by at least two reads were kept to exclude erroneous sequences. Downstream repertoire analysis used the tcR package, and clonotypes were matched across fractions by CDR3 nucleotide sequence plus V segment. Antigen specificity was annotated against VDJdb with VDJmatch, allowing one amino acid substitution in CDR3.

The material sequenced was CD4+ T cells sorted from blood. The clonotype was recovered from a woman between 18 and 30 years old in good health.

The CDR3 protein is CASSQGLAGASEQYF. The DNA sequence reads TGTGCCAGCAGCCAGGGACTAGCGGGAGCTAGCGAGCAGTACTTC. The chain is encoded by TRBV3-1 joined to TRBJ2-7; TRBD2 agrees with 14 junctional bases. The CDR3 sequence holds 15 residues, the cysteine and phenylalanine included. CDR3 DNA is the only sequence kept; it has 45 bases, read in frame from the first base. The germline V gene (reference sequence) sets CDR1 to LGHDT and CDR2 to YNNKEL. V is cut back by 3 bases and J by 6 bases, with 4 bases in the junction unmatched.